This entry concerns a single T cell receptor (beta chain). Sequencing used immunoSEQ multiplex PCR; TCRdb keeps in-frame clones, though not all of them. The sample lists about 270,000 clones; around 93% were seen once. The data were obtained in a study of blood T cell repertoires in COVID-19. V lost 4 bases and J 1 base, leaving 7 bases between the germline ends. Germline-derived CDR1 and CDR2 are MNHEY and SMNVEV (reference sequence). The CDR3 covers 13 residues. What was sequenced was PBMCs or T cells enriched from blood (not recorded which). The sequence was collected from a man aged 35 to 55 who had been exposed to COVID-19. The rearrangement joins TRBV27 to TRBJ1-1, with D uncertain. The CDR3 loop reads CASSWAENTEAFF. Written as DNA, the CDR3 is TGTGCCAGCAGTTGGGCCGAGAACACTGAAGCTTTCTTT.